This is a list of T cell receptor beta chains from one sample in a study of CD8 T cells in ankylosing spondylitis. Using its own MiXCR run on the 5' RACE reads, TCRdb lists one record per CDR3 protein. The table shows about 110,000 distinct CDR3 sequences, with 24% occurring only once. Sequencing was performed on synovial fluid, either unsorted or a sorted T cell fraction (not recorded which). All receptors come from a male donor with ankylosing spondylitis. The CDR3 runs from the conserved cysteine through the conserved F or W. Each record gives: J gene, D gene, V gene, CDR3 protein. A D gene is named only where the DNA matches it firmly.

TRBJ1-6	TRBD1	TRBV7-2	CASSGTDRNSPLHF
TRBJ2-7	TRBD2	TRBV20-1	CSASDPSGISYEQYF
TRBJ2-3	.	TRBV5-1	CASSLVGGIADTQYF
TRBJ2-2	TRBD1	TRBV7-8	CASSLTGGEHGELFF
TRBJ1-2	.	TRBV12-3/TRBV12-4	CASSFQTGQGGYTF
TRBJ2-3	TRBD2	TRBV11-2	CASRRPGLAGGPSTDTQYF
TRBJ2-2	.	TRBV9	CASSVVVAENTGELFF
TRBJ1-1	.	TRBV11-3	CASSLGLTTDNTEAFF
TRBJ1-3	TRBD1	TRBV5-1	CASSNRDRGSDTIYF
TRBJ1-1	.	TRBV5-1	CASSFGGQTEAFF
TRBJ2-7	TRBD2	TRBV2	CASSEEAGGTYEQYF
TRBJ1-1	.	TRBV6-5	CASSYYYKGPMNTEAFF
TRBJ2-1	.	TRBV27	CASSQQSSPYLNEQFF
TRBJ2-7	.	TRBV5-6	CASSRTRYEQYF
TRBJ2-1	TRBD2	TRBV24-1	CATRTASGRGDEQFF
TRBJ2-1	.	TRBV25-1	CASSAFRNRFF
TRBJ1-2	.	TRBV5-1	CASSLLGGRNYGYTF
TRBJ1-4	TRBD1	TRBV7-2	CASSLVSGAGGEKLFF
TRBJ1-2	TRBD1	TRBV4-1	CASSQEGTGVTYGYTF
TRBJ1-4	TRBD1	TRBV19	CASGSGQGYEKLFF
TRBJ2-3	.	TRBV18	CASSVLGDTQYF
TRBJ2-1	.	TRBV24-1	CATSDWDLATNEQFF
TRBJ2-6	TRBD1	TRBV12-3/TRBV12-4	CASSSGTGVSFGANVLTF
TRBJ1-1	.	TRBV7-2	CASSLWSGIYEAFF
TRBJ2-5	.	TRBV20-1	CSAYDPNDETQYF
TRBJ2-1	.	TRBV7-8	CASSLVSGSYNEQFF
TRBJ2-7	TRBD1	TRBV20-1	CSARGDRVFYEQYF
TRBJ2-5	.	TRBV11-2	CASSFQGLRETQYF
TRBJ2-1	.	TRBV4-1	CASSQDRRTNNYNEQFF
TRBJ1-2	.	TRBV24-1	CATSGAALEGYTF
TRBJ2-7	TRBD2	TRBV20-1	CSATGGLAGAF